The 30 T cell receptor beta chains below come from one sample, sequenced in a study of blood T cell repertoires in COVID-19. Libraries were prepared by immunoSEQ multiplex PCR; TCRdb keeps only in-frame clonotypes and omits some of them. The data show approximately 170,000 clones, approximately 86% seen once. The sequencing sample was made of peripheral blood. All receptors come from a man aged 30-40 years with acute or convalescent COVID-19.

The chain joins TRBV4-1 to TRBJ1-5; D gene ambiguous. Germline CDR1 reads MGHRA; CDR2 reads YSYEKL. The CDR3 is 16 amino acids. V lost 4 bases, J lost 4 bases, and 17 bases lay in between. CDR3 bases: TGCGCCAGCAGCCCCGGGAGGGAGGGATTGAATCAGCCCCAGCATTTT. This translates into CASSPGREGLNQPQHF.

In regard to this clone: Other DNA sequences from this sample encode an identical CDR3 as well. CDR3: CASSPDRGNSPLHF. The CDR3 nucleotides are TGTGCCAGCTCACCTGACAGGGGTAATTCACCCCTCCACTTT. This chain connects TRBV18 to TRBJ1-6, with TRBD1 matching over 8 bases. The CDR3 covers 14 residues. Per germline, CDR1 KGHSH and CDR2 LQKENI. The V and J ends lost 3 bases and 6 bases, in that order; junction bases with no gene match: 1.

The rearrangement joins TRBV4-1 to TRBJ2-7, with D possibly being TRBD1 (6 bases). CDR1 and CDR2 from the germline V gene are MGHRA and YSYEKL. V lost 3 bases, J lost 6 bases, and 12 bases lay in between. The CDR3 is 13 residues long. Written as DNA, the CDR3 is TGCGCCAGCAGCCACGCTAGAGGGGGCGAGCAGTACTTC. It translates to CASSHARGGEQYF.

V usage is TRBV28 and J usage is TRBJ1-6; unclear D gene. V lost 8 bases to trimming and J lost 7 bases, with 12 bases between them. The length of the CDR3 is 13 residues. The germline V gene encodes CDR1 MDHEN and CDR2 SYDVKM. The CDR3 coding sequence is TGTGCCAGCTGCCGGGAGGTAAATTCACCCCTCCACTTT. Translation: CASCREVNSPLHF.

DNA of the CDR3: TGTGCCAGCAGTGAACGGGACAGGGGAATTGGAAAACTGTTTTTT. This translates into CASSERDRGIGKLFF. The J gene is TRBJ1-4, the V gene TRBV2; 10 nucleotides line up with TRBD1. Germline-derived CDR1 and CDR2 are SNHLY and FYNNEI. The CDR3 is made up of 15 amino acids. Trimming removed 2 bases from V and 10 bases from J; junction bases left unmatched: 7.

As for this clone: The sample carries other DNA sequences with the same CDR3. CDR3 nucleotide sequence: TGTGCCTGGAGTGTATCAGGGGCCTACGAGCAGTACTTC. Its protein is CAWSVSGAYEQYF. This sequence joins TRBV30 and TRBJ2-7; D possibly corresponds to TRBD1 (6 bases). V was pared by 0 bases and J by 2 bases, with 8 bases between. This CDR3 has 13 amino acids. The germline V gene has CDR1 GTSNPN and CDR2 SVGIG (reference sequence).

This chain connects TRBV7-3 to TRBJ1-2, with TRBD1 matching 7 bases. Per germline, CDR1 SGHTA and CDR2 FQGTGA. The CDR3 has 15 residues. V was pared by 5 bases and J by 7 bases, with 13 bases of the junction left unmatched. The CDR3 sequence is CASSPSAQGSGGYTF. DNA of the CDR3: TGTGCCAGCAGCCCCTCGGCACAGGGGAGCGGTGGCTACACCTTC.

The genes are TRBV5-1 and TRBJ1-1; D is unclear. Deletions cut 4 bases from V and 6 bases from J, with 10 bases between. CDR1 is SGHRS, CDR2 YFSETQ, per germline. CDR3 length: 12 residues. The CDR3 nucleotides are TGCGCCAGCAGCCAGACGAGGGCTGAAGCTTTCTTT. Its translation: CASSQTRAEAFF. Supplemented by reference TRBV5-1 and TRBJ1-1, the full variable domain reads KAGVTQTPRYLIKTRGQQVTLSCSPISGHRSVSWYQQTPGQGLQFLFEYFSETQRNKGNFPGRFSGRQFSNSRSEMNVSTLELGDSALYLCASSQTRAEAFFGQGTRLTVV.

The genes are TRBV4-1 and TRBJ2-3; 16 bases line up with TRBD2. The CDR3 extends over 18 amino acids. Per the germline V gene, CDR1 is MGHRA and CDR2 is YSYEKL. J was trimmed by 0 bases and V by 4 bases; bases with no gene match: 4. As DNA, the CDR3 is TGCGCCAGCAGCCTGGGACTAGCGGGGGGGGGCAGCACAGATACGCAGTATTTT. Its translation: CASSLGLAGGGSTDTQYF.

CDR3 in amino acids: CASSFGVPSGYQETQYF. The CDR3 DNA is TGTGCCAGCAGCTTCGGAGTCCCTAGCGGGTACCAAGAGACCCAGTACTTC. This rearrangement joins TRBV11-2 to TRBJ2-5, with 8 bases fitting TRBD2. The V and J ends lost 3 bases and 0 bases, in that order; junction bases with no gene match: 9. The CDR3 consists of 17 residues. Germline V gene lookup returns CDR1 SGHAT and CDR2 FQNNGV.

The chain carries TRBV6-1 and TRBJ1-4, with D perhaps matching TRBD1 (6 bases). This CDR3 region has 14 residues. Trimming pared 1 base from V and 5 bases from J, leaving 8 bases between. Per the germline V gene, CDR1 is MNHNS and CDR2 is SASEGT. CDR3 in amino acids: CASSEDRVNEKLFF. The CDR3 nucleotides read TGTGCCAGCAGTGAAGACAGGGTGAATGAAAAACTGTTTTTT.

The rearrangement uses TRBV6-2 or TRBV6-3 and TRBJ1-3; D gene unclear. V lost 3 bases, J lost 0 bases, and 3 bases lay in between. The germline CDR1 and CDR2 sequences are MNHEY and SVGEGT. There are 13 residues in the CDR3. In DNA form, the CDR3 reads TGTGCCAGCAGTTATAGCTCTGGAAACACCATATATTTT. This gives the protein CASSYSSGNTIYF.

The V gene is TRBV5-1, the J gene TRBJ1-1; D remains unclear. The V end was cut by 7 bases, the J end by 0 bases, with 19 bases between. This CDR3 is built from 16 residues. The germline gives CDR1 SGHRS, CDR2 YFSETQ. The CDR3 region is CASFDGRTSLNTEAFF. The CDR3 nucleotides read TGCGCCAGCTTTGATGGACGGACTTCCTTGAACACTGAAGCTTTCTTT.

This clone came up once. The V gene is TRBV6-1, the J gene TRBJ2-2; D is undetermined. Germline lookup yields CDR1 MNHNS and CDR2 SASEGT. The V end lost 2 bases, the J end lost 8 bases, and 9 bases lay between the germline ends. The CDR3 runs to 13 residues. The CDR3 reads CASSELQAGELFF. Here the CDR3 DNA reads TGTGCCAGCAGTGAACTCCAAGCGGGGGAGCTGTTTTTT.

The chain is built from TRBV7-9 and TRBJ1-3; perhaps TRBD1 as D (6 bases). V lost 7 bases, J lost 0 bases, and 22 bases lay in between. The V gene's germline CDR1 is SEHNR and CDR2 FQNEAQ (reference sequence). The CDR3 loop spans 18 amino acids. CDR3 sequence (DNA): TGTGCCAGCACTGAGGGGGGGTACGGTAGGAGCTCTGGAAACACCATATATTTT. Its translation is CASTEGGYGRSSGNTIYF.

This chain connects TRBV15 to TRBJ2-7; 8 positions agree with TRBD1. The germline V gene encodes CDR1 LNHNV and CDR2 YYDKDF (reference sequence). The V and J ends lost 2 bases and 5 bases, in that order; junction bases with no gene match: 5. The CDR3 loop spans 14 amino acids. CDR3 amino acids: CATSRPRGRDEQYF. Here the CDR3 DNA reads TGTGCCACCAGCAGACCCAGGGGGCGCGACGAGCAGTACTTC. The entire variable domain, with the rest obtained from reference TRBV15 and TRBJ2-7, is as follows: DAMVIQNPRYQVTQFGKPVTLSCSQTLNHNVMYWYQQKSSQAPKLLFHYYDKDFNNEADTPDNFQSRRPNTSFCFLDIRSPGLGDTAMYLCATSRPRGRDEQYFGPGTRLTVT.

The chain has TRBV5-1 and TRBJ2-1; 8 nucleotides line up with TRBD2. There are 14 residues in the CDR3. V lost 7 bases to trimming and J lost 9 bases; unmatched junction nucleotides: 12. Germline V gene data show CDR1 as SGHRS and CDR2 as YFSETQ. Here the CDR3 DNA reads TGCGCCAGCCGGGCCCAAGCGGGAGTTCGTGAGCAGTTCTTC. Translation gives CASRAQAGVREQFF.

This clone has just a few counts. The V and J genes are TRBV3-1 (or the pseudogene TRBV3-2) and TRBJ2-6; 8 positions agree with TRBD2. The CDR3 totals 15 residues. J was trimmed by 2 bases and V by 4 bases; bases with no gene match: 1. Germline values: CDR1 LGHDT, CDR2 YNNKEL (reference sequence). This CDR3 reads CASSRTSTGANVLTF. The DNA for the CDR3 is TGTGCCAGCAGCCGGACTAGCACTGGGGCCAACGTCCTGACTTTC.

This clone was counted once. The V and J genes are TRBV19 and TRBJ1-2; TRBD1 might be the D (5 bases). Germline loops: CDR1 LNHDA, CDR2 SQIVND (reference sequence). V gave up 3 bases and J gave up 2 bases, with 10 bases separating them. CDR3 length: 14 amino acids. CDR3 protein: CASSIVAGNYGYTF. The CDR3 DNA reads as TGTGCCAGTAGTATCGTCGCAGGGAACTATGGCTACACCTTC.

The chain uses TRBV30 and TRBJ1-3; D is possibly TRBD1 (6 bases). CDR1 is GTSNPN and CDR2 is SVGIG in the germline V gene (reference sequence). V lost 4 bases and J lost 2, with 15 bases in between. This CDR3 spans 15 amino acids. The CDR3 bases are TGTGCCTGGATCGAAGGGGACACTACTGGAAACACCATATATTTT. Its protein product is CAWIEGDTTGNTIYF.

This chain joins TRBV30 and TRBJ1-5; D is unclear. The CDR3 runs to 14 residues. Germline values: CDR1 GTSNPN, CDR2 SVGIG (reference sequence). V dropped 1 base and J dropped 1 base, with 8 bases sitting between them. The CDR3 spells CAWSARVSNQPQHF. Here the CDR3 DNA reads TGTGCCTGGAGTGCGCGGGTGAGCAATCAGCCCCAGCATTTT.

This clone appeared once. The rearrangement uses TRBV3-1 (or the pseudogene TRBV3-2) and TRBJ1-1, with D perhaps matching TRBD1 (6 bases). This CDR3 is 13 amino acids long. V gave up 4 bases and J gave up 9 bases, with 15 bases separating them. Germline CDR1 and CDR2: LGHDT and YNNKEL (reference sequence). The CDR3 DNA sequence: TGTGCCAGCAGCCCAACCCAGACAGGAAAAGCTTTCTTT. Amino acid sequence: CASSPTQTGKAFF.

The chain combines TRBV5-1 with TRBJ1-2; D not resolved. There are 12 residues in the CDR3. Germline values: CDR1 SGHRS, CDR2 YFSETQ. V lost 9 bases and J 8 bases, leaving 17 bases between the germline ends. The CDR3 sequence: CATRGPLGGYTF. CDR3 sequence (DNA): TGCGCCACCCGAGGGCCTTTGGGGGGCTACACCTTC. The complete variable domain, with remaining parts taken from reference TRBV5-1 and TRBJ1-2, reads KAGVTQTPRYLIKTRGQQVTLSCSPISGHRSVSWYQQTPGQGLQFLFEYFSETQRNKGNFPGRFSGRQFSNSRSEMNVSTLELGDSALYLCATRGPLGGYTFGSGTRLTVV.

This clone was detected once. The chain links TRBV5-4 to TRBJ2-3, with D possibly being TRBD2 (5 bases). The germline gives CDR1 SGHNT, CDR2 YYREEE (reference sequence). The CDR3 has 15 amino acids. With 0 bases removed from V and 4 bases from J, the gap between germline ends came to 12 bases. CDR3 amino acids: CASSLVEGLSDTQYF. CDR3 nucleotide sequence: TGTGCCAGCAGCTTGGTTGAGGGCCTATCAGATACGCAGTATTTT.

As concerns this clone: The junction departs from the called germline gene at one end, perhaps through a read error. The gene calls are TRBV7-7 and TRBJ2-3; the match to TRBD2 covers 13 bases. This CDR3 comprises 16 residues. In germline, CDR1 is SSHAT, CDR2 FNYEAQ (reference sequence). As DNA, the CDR3 is TGTGCTAGCAGCGCAGAGACTAGCGGGAGGTGGGATACGCAGTATTTT. Translating it yields CASSAETSGRWDTQYF.

This chain joins TRBV5-5 and TRBJ1-5; 9 nucleotides match TRBD1. In germline, CDR1 is SGHKS, CDR2 YYEKEE (reference sequence). V dropped 3 bases and J dropped 7; count of bases not matched to a gene: 11. This CDR3 has 16 amino acids. In DNA form, the CDR3 reads TGTGCCAGCAGCTGGGGACAGGGATCGGCAGGACAGCCCCAGCATTTT. Encoded protein: CASSWGQGSAGQPQHF. Full variable domain (missing parts from reference TRBV5-5 and TRBJ1-5): DAGVTQSPTHLIKTRGQQVTLRCSPISGHKSVSWYQQVLGQGPQFIFQYYEKEERGRGNFPDRFSARQFPNYSSELNVNALLLGDSALYLCASSWGQGSAGQPQHFGDGTRLSIL.

The V and J genes are TRBV19 and TRBJ2-3; 8 bases fit TRBD2. Looked up from germline, CDR1 is LNHDA and CDR2 is SQIVND (reference sequence). CDR3 length: 16 residues. After removal of 4 bases from V and 2 bases from J, the junction contained 8 bases not matched to a gene. The CDR3 DNA is TGTGCCAGTAGTAAGAGGATAGCGGGATCCACAGATACGCAGTATTTT. It encodes CASSKRIAGSTDTQYF.

A single count supports this clone. The rearrangement links TRBV19 to TRBJ2-7; maybe TRBD2 (5 bases). This CDR3 has 15 residues. Trimming took 6 bases from V and 2 from J, leaving 17 bases between them. CDR1 and CDR2 from the germline V gene are LNHDA and SQIVND (reference sequence). CDR3 coding DNA: TGTGCCAGTAGACCCCGAGGAGGCTACACCTACGAGCAGTACTTC. It is translated as CASRPRGGYTYEQYF. Filled out from reference TRBV19 and TRBJ2-7, the complete variable domain reads DGGITQSPKYLFRKEGQNVTLSCEQNLNHDAMYWYRQDPGQGLRLIYYSQIVNDFQKGDIAEGYSVSREKKESFPLTVTSAQKNPTAFYLCASRPRGGYTYEQYFGPGTRLTVT.

The chain recombines TRBV11-3 with TRBJ1-6; D unclear. This CDR3 has 18 residues. Trimming left V 4 bases short and J 2 bases short, with 18 bases between. The germline V gene encodes CDR1 SGHNT and CDR2 YENEEA. The CDR3 region has the DNA TGTGCCAGCAGCTCCCGGACGGGAGTTGGGACCTATAATTCACCCCTCCACTTT. Protein product: CASSSRTGVGTYNSPLHF.

In this sample, this clone turned up once. J is TRBJ1-4 and V is TRBV5-4; the match to TRBD1 covers 12 bases. CDR1 and CDR2 from the germline V gene are SGHNT and YYREEE (reference sequence). The CDR3 totals 14 residues. V lost 4 bases, J lost 8 bases, and 3 bases stayed unmatched. CDR3 sequence: CASSEGQGAEKLFF. CDR3 DNA: TGTGCCAGCAGCGAGGGACAGGGGGCCGAAAAACTGTTTTTT.